These 27 T cell receptor beta chains originate from one sample sequenced in a study of T cell responses to AZD1222 COVID-19 vaccine (dated by TCRdb to about 2021). Libraries were made using the immunoSEQ multiplex PCR assay. In its TCRdb copy, this immuneACCESS table keeps in-frame sequences only and misses some clones. Where compared with another copy, unresolved V genes explain less than half of these, and the others have no known cause. This sample has roughly 140,000 clones in its table, and 88% of those were observed once. The ten largest account for around 2% of the sample. The time point label here, explained by the study, means: baseline before first vaccination. Specimen: peripheral blood, collected on day 0 of AZD1222 vaccination. Receptors were obtained from an adult in good health.

V usage is TRBV19 and J usage is TRBJ2-4; TRBD2 agrees at 8 bases. Losses at the gene ends were 9 bases for V and 6 bases for J; bases not matched to a gene: 7. Germline V lookup: CDR1 LNHDA, CDR2 SQIVND (reference sequence). The CDR3 extends over 13 amino acids. CDR3 residues: CASRGGAVNIQYF. The DNA for the CDR3 is TGTGCCAGCCGGGGGGGGGCCGTAAACATTCAGTACTTC. The variable domain in full, completed from reference TRBV19 and TRBJ2-4, reads DGGITQSPKYLFRKEGQNVTLSCEQNLNHDAMYWYRQDPGQGLRLIYYSQIVNDFQKGDIAEGYSVSREKKESFPLTVTSAQKNPTAFYLCASRGGAVNIQYFGAGTRLSVL.

The rearrangement uses TRBV30 and TRBJ2-7, with 10 bases identical to TRBD1. There are 15 residues in the CDR3. Germline assignment: CDR1 GTSNPN and CDR2 SVGIG (reference sequence). V was pared by 0 bases and J by 3 bases, with 5 bases of the junction left unmatched. CDR3 nucleotides: TGTGCCTGGAGTGTCAGGACAGGGGGTATCTACGAGCAGTACTTC. Amino acids: CAWSVRTGGIYEQYF.

This chain joins TRBV19 and TRBJ2-5; TRBD1 or TRBD2 may be the D gene (5 bases each). The V end was cut by 10 bases, the J end by 3 bases, with 24 bases between. Germline assignment: CDR1 LNHDA and CDR2 SQIVND (reference sequence). This CDR3 is 16 amino acids long. In DNA, the CDR3 is TGTGCCACCATACGGGGCAGCGGTGCGAGGAAAGAGACCCAGTACTTC. It specifies CATIRGSGARKETQYF.

The CDR3 DNA follows: TGCAGCGTTCAGGCCCTTCTGAACACAGATACGCAGTATTTT. The encoded protein is CSVQALLNTDTQYF. The rearrangement uses TRBV29-1 and TRBJ2-3, with D uncertain. The germline CDR1 and CDR2 sequences are SQVTM and ANQGSEA. The CDR3 length is 14 residues. V was shortened by 5 bases and J by 2 bases, with 14 bases between the two germline ends.

The chain joins TRBV30 to TRBJ2-7; TRBD1 is a possible D gene (6 bases). Trimming stripped 1 base from V and 2 bases from J, with 9 bases between. This CDR3 has 13 amino acids. Germline V lookup: CDR1 GTSNPN, CDR2 SVGIG (reference sequence). The CDR3 DNA reads as TGTGCCTGGAGTGCAGGGGTTACCTACGAGCAGTACTTC. Its translation is CAWSAGVTYEQYF.

This chain uses TRBV5-1 with TRBJ2-7; 7 bases agree with TRBD2. V was clipped by 5 bases and J by 7 bases; unmatched bases: 15. Germline V lookup: CDR1 SGHRS, CDR2 YFSETQ. The CDR3 spans 15 residues. CDR3 in amino acids: CASRRSLADLGEQYF. In DNA, the CDR3 is TGCGCCAGCAGGCGAAGCCTAGCGGACTTGGGGGAGCAGTACTTC.

The chain joins TRBV7-2 to TRBJ1-6; TRBD1 aligns across 9 bases. V lost 5 bases to trimming and J lost 9 bases; unmatched junction nucleotides: 17. Germline loops: CDR1 SGHTA, CDR2 FQGNSA. CDR3 length equals 18 residues. For the CDR3, the DNA is TGTGCCAGCAGCAAAACCCCCGCCGGGACAGGGAACGGTTCACCCCTCCACTTT. As protein: CASSKTPAGTGNGSPLHF.

The chain combines TRBV23-1 with TRBJ2-7; 11 nucleotides agree with TRBD1. TRBV23-1 is identified as an open reading frame with a role that is uncertain. This CDR3 is built from 16 residues. J lost 7 bases, V lost 2 bases, and 10 bases had no gene match. DNA for the CDR3: TGCGCCAGCAGTCAAGCACGGACAGGGGGCCTTGGAGAGCAGTACTTC. The encoded protein is CASSQARTGGLGEQYF.

This chain links TRBV27 with TRBJ2-1, with a possible D match to TRBD2 (6 bases). V dropped 6 bases and J dropped 6 bases, with 15 bases sitting between them. This CDR3 is built from 14 residues. CDR1 and CDR2 from the germline V gene are MNHEY and SMNVEV (reference sequence). The CDR3 coding sequence is TGTGCCAGCAGAACCCGGGACTCCCCCAATGAGCAGTTCTTC. It encodes CASRTRDSPNEQFF.

The chain has TRBV5-1 and TRBJ2-7; no clear D gene. Germline CDR1 reads SGHRS; CDR2 reads YFSETQ. This CDR3 contains 16 residues. The V end was cut by 4 bases, the J end by 4 bases, with 21 bases between. The CDR3 sequence is CASSPNSIPIIYEQYF. The CDR3 coding sequence is TGCGCCAGCAGCCCAAATTCAATACCTATTATATACGAGCAGTACTTC.

The gene calls are TRBV9 and TRBJ1-2, with 11 bases lining up with TRBD1. Germline trimming cut 0 bases from V and 7 bases from J; bases unmatched to any gene: 5. Germline V CDR1 and CDR2: SGDLS, YYNGEE. CDR3 length equals 15 residues. DNA of the CDR3: TGTGCCAGCAGCGTAGCTCGGACAGGGGGCGGTGGCTACACCTTC. Its translation is CASSVARTGGGGYTF.

This chain links TRBV7-9 with TRBJ2-5; 11 bases align to TRBD2. Germline lookup yields CDR1 SEHNR and CDR2 FQNEAQ (reference sequence). J gave up 4 bases and V 5 bases, and 9 bases lay outside the gene matches. This CDR3 has 16 residues. The CDR3 loop is CASSLKLAGVRETQYF. The CDR3 nucleotides read TGTGCCAGCAGCCTTAAACTAGCGGGAGTTAGAGAGACCCAGTACTTC.

V usage is TRBV7-2 and J usage is TRBJ1-1, with a weak D call TRBD1 (5 bases). Germline values: CDR1 SGHTA, CDR2 FQGNSA. V lost 6 bases, J lost 0 bases, and 14 bases lay in between. This CDR3 contains 15 residues. The CDR3 DNA reads TGTGCCAGCAGTTCAGCCGGGACGGTGAACACTGAAGCTTTCTTT. As protein: CASSSAGTVNTEAFF.

V usage is TRBV5-4 and J usage is TRBJ1-1, with a weak D call TRBD1 (6 bases). V lost 4 bases, J lost 5 bases, and 12 bases lay in between. The CDR3 is 13 amino acids. The germline CDR1 and CDR2 sequences are SGHNT and YYREEE (reference sequence). The CDR3 coding sequence is TGTGCCAGCAGCCAACAGGGTTTTACTGAAGCTTTCTTT. Amino acid sequence: CASSQQGFTEAFF.

The chain has TRBV19 and TRBJ2-1, with 8 bases lining up with TRBD1. There are 15 residues in the CDR3. Trimming cost V 6 bases and J 5 bases; bases outside gene matches: 9. Germline V gene lookup returns CDR1 LNHDA and CDR2 SQIVND (reference sequence). The chain's CDR3 is CASSGFGQGHNEQFF. In nucleotides, the CDR3 is TGTGCCAGTAGCGGTTTCGGACAGGGTCACAATGAGCAGTTCTTC.

The chain couples TRBV6-5 to TRBJ1-1; TRBD1 might be the D (5 bases). This CDR3 is built from 13 residues. Trimming pared 0 bases from V and 11 bases from J, leaving 13 bases between. Germline CDR1 MNHEY, CDR2 SVGAGI. The CDR3 DNA sequence: TGTGCCAGCAGTTACTCGACAGCCAGAGAGGCTTTCTTT. Protein: CASSYSTAREAFF.

This clone was found a few times. This sequence joins TRBV2 and TRBJ1-2; D not certain. The CDR3 spans 14 residues. V shed 7 bases and J shed 4 bases, with 16 bases lying between them. Germline V gene data show CDR1 as SNHLY and CDR2 as FYNNEI. CDR3 loop: CASIFQRGSYGYTF. CDR3 coding DNA: TGTGCCAGCATTTTTCAACGCGGGAGCTATGGCTACACCTTC. Full variable domain (rest looked up from reference TRBV2 and TRBJ1-2): EPEVTQTPSHQVTQMGQEVILRCVPISNHLYFYWYRQILGQKVEFLVSFYNNEISEKSEIFDDQFSVERPDGSNFTLKIRSTKLEDSAMYFCASIFQRGSYGYTFGSGTRLTVV.

This clone is a singleton in its sample. The J gene is TRBJ1-2, the V gene TRBV6-5, with 7 nucleotides matching TRBD1. Germline lookup yields CDR1 MNHEY and CDR2 SVGAGI. The junction had 5 bases not matched to a gene; V was cut back by 2 bases and J by 2 bases. The CDR3 has 15 amino acids. The DNA for the CDR3 is TGTGCCAGCAGTTACGGCAGGGGGGCCAACTATGGCTACACCTTC. As protein: CASSYGRGANYGYTF.

V usage is TRBV20-1 and J usage is TRBJ1-1, with D possibly TRBD1 on 5 matching bases. The CDR3 covers 9 residues. Trimming stripped 7 bases from V and 14 bases from J, with 14 bases between. CDR1 and CDR2 (germline): DFQATT, SNEGSKA (reference sequence). CDR3 DNA: TGCAGTGTCTCGCAGGGAAAATTCTTT. Its translation is CSVSQGKFF.

J is TRBJ2-1 and V is TRBV28; maybe TRBD2 (6 bases). The CDR3 loop spans 15 amino acids. CDR1 is MDHEN and CDR2 is SYDVKM in the germline V gene. V gave up 10 bases and J gave up 6 bases, with 22 bases separating them. The CDR3 sequence: CATFVAGSSINEQFF. CDR3 DNA: TGTGCCACTTTCGTTGCGGGGTCTTCAATCAATGAGCAGTTCTTC.

The chain joins TRBV12-3 or TRBV12-4 to TRBJ1-2; tentatively, D is TRBD1 (6 bases). Between the trimmed V and J ends, which lost 4 bases and 4 bases, there was a span of 10 bases. The CDR3 is 13 residues long. For the CDR3, the DNA is TGTGCCAGCAGTTCTGACAGGCGCTATGGCTACACCTTC. It specifies CASSSDRRYGYTF.

The J gene is TRBJ1-2, the V gene TRBV7-6; D is uncertain. This CDR3 is 15 amino acids long. CDR1 is SGHVS and CDR2 is FNYEAQ in the germline V gene. Trimming pared 5 bases from V and 0 bases from J, leaving 13 bases between. The CDR3 here is CASSPDPLANYGYTF. The CDR3 coding sequence is TGTGCCAGCAGCCCCGACCCTCTAGCTAACTATGGCTACACCTTC.

This sequence joins TRBV30 and TRBJ1-1; the D is unclear. This CDR3 is 17 amino acids long. Germline CDR1 is GTSNPN and CDR2 is SVGIG (reference sequence). With 0 bases removed from V and 0 bases from J, the gap between germline ends came to 17 bases. This CDR3 reads CAWSVPEGGLMNTEAFF. CDR3 nucleotide sequence: TGTGCCTGGAGTGTACCGGAGGGAGGCTTAATGAACACTGAAGCTTTCTTT.

The chain has TRBV6-5 and TRBJ1-6; D unclear. The CDR3 is 14 residues long. The germline V gene has CDR1 MNHEY and CDR2 SVGAGI. The V end was cut by 10 bases, the J end by 6 bases, with 16 bases between. CDR3 DNA: TGTGCCATCAGCCGCGGACGAGTTAATTCACCCCTCCACTTT. This codes for CAISRGRVNSPLHF.

The CDR3 region is CAWSEGQRLGYTF. As DNA, the CDR3 is TGTGCCTGGAGCGAGGGACAACGTCTCGGCTACACCTTC. This chain uses TRBV30 with TRBJ1-2, with a tentative D call TRBD1 (6 bases). The germline V and J ends were trimmed by 3 bases and 8 bases, with 16 bases remaining between them. The CDR3 consists of 13 residues. The V gene's germline CDR1 is GTSNPN and CDR2 SVGIG (reference sequence).

This chain links TRBV7-2 with TRBJ1-4; D uncertain. CDR1 SGHTA and CDR2 FQGNSA come from the germline V gene. This CDR3 region has 16 residues. V lost 6 bases to trimming and J lost 0 bases, with 14 bases between them. DNA of the CDR3: TGTGCCAGCAGTTTACCCGGGAGATCAACTAATGAAAAACTGTTTTTT. As protein: CASSLPGRSTNEKLFF.

CDR3 protein: CASSLEENQPQHF. The CDR3 coding sequence is TGTGCCAGCAGTTTAGAGGAGAATCAGCCCCAGCATTTT. The chain carries TRBV12-3 or TRBV12-4 and TRBJ1-5; no firm D call. This CDR3 region has 13 residues. The V end was cut by 1 base, the J end by 4 bases, with 5 bases between.